This paragraph reports one TCR beta chain. Its antigen is not yet known. No much larger clonotype is one base removed from it; base qualities were not supplied. The germline V gene yields SGHVS for CDR1 and FQNEAQ for CDR2. The CDR3 spans 15 residues, from the cysteine through the phenylalanine. Only the CDR3 DNA stays, 45 bases, in frame from base 1. For this chain, trimming is 5 bases at the V end and 9 bases at the J end, and the number of junction bases without a gene match is 10. Receptor libraries were prepared by the immunoSEQ multiplex PCR assay. For TCR sequencing, RNA was extracted from every sample and reverse transcribed into cDNA to serve as template. First-strand cDNA was synthesized with SuperScript III using a 2:1 mix of oligo-dT and random hexamers. Amplification bias was assessed with a synthetic immune receptor repertoire, and residual bias was removed computationally. The paper's processing steps were these. After raw reads were preprocessed to remove errors, the CDR3 was defined following IMGT conventions as running from the conserved cysteine to phenylalanine. Clonality was computed by normalizing Shannon entropy by log2 of the number of productive unique TCRs and subtracting the result from 1. Scalp TCRbeta sequences were cross-referenced with sorted blood CD4 and CD8 repertoires so that the CD4 or CD8 identity of scalp clones could be inferred. As stored in TCRdb, this immuneACCESS dataset retains in-frame rearrangements with V and J assigned. A fraction of the clones does not appear; measured against another copy, unresolved V genes explain less than half of the discrepancy, and the remainder lacks a known reason. V and J calls and clone size are given by that table; D and trimming were obtained from the DNA. Across this sample there are 150,000 to 250,000 clones, with about three fifths seen only once. The ten largest account for approximately 3.5% of the sample.

These data come from a study of CD8+ T cells in alopecia areata (dated by TCRdb to the late 2010s). Looking at the study overall: Treated patients were enrolled in an open-label pilot trial of oral tofacitinib, 5 to 10 mg twice daily, for moderate-to-severe alopecia areata. For the treated patients, the SALT score, which quantifies what percentage of scalp surface area is affected, served as the measure of disease severity. Tofacitinib was administered for 6 to 18 months, and 6 months of follow-up off drug were then conducted to assess delayed response and recurrence. TCRbeta CDR3 regions were amplified by immunoSEQ multiplex PCR with 35 Vbeta forward and 13 Jbeta reverse primers. In humans, TCRbeta sequencing was performed on scalp tissue and on sorted CD4+ and CD8+ peripheral blood T cells from healthy controls and from patients with patchy or totalis/universalis alopecia areata. Clonality in the scalp was compared among normal scalp (n=4), patchy alopecia areata scalp (n=8), and alopecia totalis/universalis scalp (n=8). Biopsies were taken from tofacitinib-treated patients at baseline and again at 4 and 24 weeks into treatment, and several of those patients also had a later scalp biopsy. RNA was obtained with the PAXgene miRNA kit for fixed scalp, the miRNeasy kit for PBMCs, and the RNeasy kit for mouse skin. The study used high-throughput TCRbeta sequencing to examine T cell clonal expansion in alopecia areata, in both the C3H/HeJ mouse model and human patients. Broad study findings and their caveats: The treated cohort was small, with a single nonresponder, so links between baseline CD8+ expansion and response need larger studies. Tofacitinib significantly lowered scalp clonality and the number of expanded CD8+ clones among the top 100 scalp clones. Many expanded lesional clones were found to persist in scalp and blood during tofacitinib treatment, and relapse after treatment cessation may be partly explained by this persistence. Lesional scalp, especially in alopecia totalis/universalis, showed higher clonality and more expanded CD8+ clones than normal scalp, suggesting antigenic drive. Unlike mouse skin, where gammadelta T cells dominate, normal human skin contains resident alphabeta T cells that get sequenced too, which complicates analysis of the scalp TCR repertoire. TCR sequences shared between patients were less clear than in mice, possibly partly because of HLA diversity in the patient population.

The intended sense of this specimen's time point label: around 4 weeks on oral tofacitinib. Sample treatment or condition, as interpreted from the label and publication: oral pan-JAK inhibitor, 5-10 mg twice daily. Lesional scalp punch biopsies and peripheral blood were collected from alopecia areata patients. After PBMCs were isolated by density centrifugation and stained for CD3, CD4 and CD8, a FACSAria was used to sort CD4+ and CD8+ T cells. This sequence was found in a human donor with alopecia areata. This receptor chain uses TRBV7-8 and TRBJ1-6, with 7 middle bases fitting TRBD1. Material: CD4+ T cells sorted from blood, obtained at week 4, from a patient treated with tofacitinib. CDR3 loop: CASSQSTGVSSPLHF. The DNA is as follows: TGTGCCAGCAGCCAATCTACAGGGGTCAGTTCACCCCTCCACTTT.